This T cell receptor beta chain originates from a study of graft-versus-host responses after intestinal transplantation. The germline CDR1 and CDR2 sequences are MNHEY and SVGAGI. V gave up 6 bases and J gave up 4 bases; unmatched junction bases: 8. CDR3 size: 15 residues. About this clone: Its specificity is not known.

Data came from immunoSEQ multiplex PCR; TCRdb stores just in-frame clones and leaves some out. The table includes more than 90,000 clones, over 85% detected once. The gene calls are TRBV6-5 and TRBJ2-1; 8 bases line up with TRBD1. This clonotype was sampled from a human donor who was the organ donor for an intestinal transplant. Material: unstimulated CD4+ T cells sorted from spleen or lymph node cells, obtained before transplant. The DNA for the CDR3 is TGTGCCAGCAGCCCGGGGGACAGGCCTTACAATGAGCAGTTCTTC. Protein: CASSPGDRPYNEQFF.